These T cell receptor beta chains were read from a single sample in a study of T cells in Graves' hyperthyroidism and ophthalmopathy. TCRdb reanalysed the multiplex PCR reads using MiXCR and keeps one entry per CDR3 protein. The sample records 350,000 to 400,000 distinct CDR3 sequences, more than 13% being singletons. Source material: blood. The receptor source for this set is a woman aged 25-40 years with Graves' hyperthyroidism. Both conserved end residues are part of each CDR3. Fields, in order: D gene, clone size, CDR3 length, J gene, V gene, CDR3 protein, CDR3 DNA. The D gene is left open where the match is weak. Clone size is shown for a subset of rows, as once, few, many or a class of expanded clone.

>.|.|15|TRBJ2-1|TRBV6-1
CASNQGLSSYNEQFF
TGTGCCAGCAACCAGGGCCTGAGCTCGTACAATGAGCAGTTCTTC
>TRBD1|many|12|TRBJ2-5|TRBV18
CASSPKGAGQYF
TGTGCCAGCTCACCTAAGGGGGCGGGCCAGTACTTC
>.|many|14|TRBJ2-7|TRBV18
CASSQTGNSYEQYF
TGTGCCAGCTCTCAAACAGGTAACTCCTACGAGCAGTACTTC
>.|.|11|TRBJ2-7|TRBV24-1
CATVAGGEQYF
TGTGCCACCGTCGCTGGGGGGGAGCAGTACTTC
>.|few|14|TRBJ2-1|TRBV10-3
CAISERADKGEQFF
TGTGCCATCAGTGAGCGGGCAGACAAAGGTGAGCAGTTCTTC
>TRBD1|many|21|TRBJ1-1|TRBV6-6
CASSYSNGVRDRGRLNTEAFF
TGTGCCAGCAGTTACTCGAATGGGGTACGGGACAGGGGGCGGCTGAACACTGAAGCTTTCTTT
>TRBD1|.|15|TRBJ2-7|TRBV7-9
CASSQGALNHYEQYF
TGTGCCAGCAGCCAGGGGGCACTCAACCACTACGAGCAGTACTTC
>.|many|13|TRBJ2-5|TRBV6-1
CASSEGPQQTQYF
TGTGCCAGCAGTGAGGGACCACAACAGACCCAGTACTTC
>.|once|15|TRBJ2-7|TRBV19
CASSIRGLDVGEQYF
TGTGCCAGTAGTATCCGTGGACTGGACGTGGGCGAGCAGTACTTC
>.|many|14|TRBJ1-5|TRBV30
CAWSVGRSNQPQHF
TGTGCCTGGAGTGTTGGAAGGAGCAATCAGCCCCAGCATTTT
>TRBD1|many|13|TRBJ2-5|TRBV3-1
CASSQDRGETQYF
TGTGCCAGCAGCCAGGACAGGGGCGAGACCCAGTACTTC
>.|few|13|TRBJ2-5|TRBV10-3
CAISESAPETQYF
TGTGCCATCAGTGAGTCGGCTCCTGAGACCCAGTACTTC
>.|.|11|TRBJ2-1|TRBV20-1
CSAVILDEQFF
TGCAGTGCTGTCATCCTCGATGAGCAGTTCTTC
>.|.|14|TRBJ2-3|TRBV5-1
CASEPNGSTDTQYF
TGCGCCAGCGAGCCCAACGGGAGCACAGATACGCAGTATTTT
>TRBD2|.|16|TRBJ2-2|TRBV10-3
CAISGEGTTYTGELFF
TGTGCCATCAGTGGTGAAGGGACTACCTACACCGGGGAGCTGTTTTTT
>TRBD2|few|16|TRBJ2-7|TRBV10-2
CASSVAGGGKGYEQYF
TGCGCCAGCAGTGTAGCGGGAGGGGGTAAAGGTTACGAGCAGTACTTC
>.|.|18|TRBJ2-2|TRBV6-5
CASSYSLPGGGGTGELFF
TGTGCCAGCAGTTACTCGTTGCCCGGGGGCGGGGGCACCGGGGAGCTGTTTTTT
>.|many|15|TRBJ2-1|TRBV18
CASSPLPVLGNEQFF
TGTGCCAGCTCACCACTGCCGGTTCTTGGCAATGAGCAGTTCTTC
>.|few|15|TRBJ2-4|TRBV15
CATSRGGSGLNIQYF
TGTGCCACCAGCAGAGGGGGGTCGGGGTTGAACATTCAGTACTTC
>.|.|13|TRBJ1-2|TRBV24-1
CATSSSDNYGYTF
TGTGCCACCAGTTCGTCGGATAACTATGGCTACACCTTC
>.|few|14|TRBJ1-6|TRBV20-1
CSARLDRPNSPLHF
TGCAGTGCTAGATTAGACAGGCCGAATTCACCCCTCCACTTT
>TRBD2|.|15|TRBJ2-7|TRBV2
CASSEASGRSYEQYF
TGTGCCAGCAGTGAAGCTAGCGGGAGATCCTACGAGCAGTACTTC
>.|.|11|TRBJ2-1|TRBV20-1
CSATWEDEQFF
TGCAGTGCCACCTGGGAGGATGAGCAGTTCTTC
>.|.|19|TRBJ1-4|TRBV18
CASSPRTWPRGPTNEKLFF
TGTGCCAGCTCCCCCCGGACGTGGCCGCGGGGACCAACTAATGAAAAACTGTTTTTT
>TRBD2|many|16|TRBJ2-5|TRBV2
CASSVGLAGGQETQYF
TGTGCCAGCAGTGTCGGACTAGCGGGAGGACAAGAGACCCAGTACTTC
>.|.|13|TRBJ2-4|TRBV29-1
CSVTRRLGDIQYF
TGCAGCGTGACCCGGAGGCTAGGGGACATTCAGTACTTC
>.|many|14|TRBJ2-1|TRBV28
CASSPAEEIYEQFF
TGTGCCAGCAGCCCGGCGGAGGAAATCTATGAGCAGTTCTTC
>.|many|12|TRBJ1-5|TRBV6-1
CASRQGDQPQHF
TGTGCCAGCAGACAGGGAGATCAGCCCCAGCATTTT
>.|many|13|TRBJ1-6|TRBV30
CAWSPGRDSPLHF
TGTGCCTGGAGTCCGGGGCGAGATTCACCCCTCCACTTT
>.|few|14|TRBJ2-2|TRBV24-1
CATSDRLVSGELFF
TGTGCCACCAGTGATAGACTAGTCTCCGGGGAGCTGTTTTTT
>.|many|14|TRBJ2-1|TRBV11-3
CASSLEPLGNEQFF
TGTGCCAGCAGCTTAGAACCCCTCGGGAATGAGCAGTTCTTC
>.|few|15|TRBJ2-1|TRBV18
CASSPPGLGTDEQFF
TGTGCCAGCTCACCACCGGGACTCGGTACGGATGAGCAGTTCTTC
>TRBD1|few|16|TRBJ1-1|TRBV19
CASTNQLGQINTEAFF
TGTGCCAGTACCAATCAATTGGGACAGATAAACACTGAAGCTTTCTTT
>.|many|13|TRBJ1-1|TRBV5-1
CASSFGTLTEAFF
TGCGCCAGCAGCTTCGGGACGCTCACTGAAGCTTTCTTT
>.|.|16|TRBJ2-7|TRBV24-1
CATSDGGDAGNYEQYF
TGTGCCACCAGTGACGGAGGGGACGCCGGGAACTACGAGCAGTACTTC
>.|many|15|TRBJ2-4|TRBV28
CASSFGLSLRNIQYF
TGTGCCAGCAGTTTCGGGTTGAGCCTACGAAACATTCAGTACTTC
>.|.|17|TRBJ2-2|TRBV27
CASSLWVLTVNTGELFF
TGTGCCAGCAGTTTATGGGTACTAACCGTGAACACCGGGGAGCTGTTTTTT
>.|.|12|TRBJ2-7|TRBV2
CASKAGTYEQYF
TGTGCCAGCAAGGCAGGAACCTACGAGCAGTACTTC
>.|many|17|TRBJ2-7|TRBV6-1
CASSTVRTQLGSYEQYF
TGTGCCAGCAGTACCGTTAGAACTCAACTGGGCTCCTACGAGCAGTACTTC
>.|few|14|TRBJ1-2|TRBV5-1
CASSLEEGVARNTF
TGCGCCAGCAGCTTGGAGGAAGGGGTAGCGAGAAACACCTTC
>.|.|14|TRBJ2-7|TRBV18
CASSPPAGIYEQYF
TGTGCCAGCTCACCACCTGCCGGTATATACGAGCAGTACTTC
>.|many|14|TRBJ2-5|TRBV18
CASSPWGIQETQYF
TGTGCCAGCTCACCATGGGGGATCCAAGAGACCCAGTACTTC
>.|few|17|TRBJ2-5|TRBV5-1
CASSLEGPSPKGETQYF
TGCGCCAGCAGCTTGGAAGGCCCTAGCCCCAAGGGGGAGACCCAGTACTTC
>TRBD1|.|16|TRBJ1-2|TRBV6-2/TRBV6-3
CASTRNTGQGNYGYTF
TGTGCCAGCACCCGGAATACGGGACAGGGGAACTATGGCTACACCTTC
>TRBD2|many|14|TRBJ2-3|TRBV20-1
CSASGLDALDTQYF
TGCAGTGCTAGCGGACTAGACGCCCTGGATACGCAGTATTTT
>.|.|15|TRBJ1-5|TRBV30
CAWSPKGYSNQPQHF
TGTGCCTGGAGTCCAAAGGGGTATAGCAATCAGCCCCAGCATTTT
>TRBD2|many|16|TRBJ2-7|TRBV6-2/TRBV6-3
CASSRGMGLASYEQYF
TGTGCCAGCAGCCGTGGGATGGGACTAGCAAGCTACGAGCAGTACTTC